Listed here are 18 T cell receptor beta chains from one sample, sequenced in a study of blood T cells in healthy people across ages. PCR was performed a second time for about 7 to 11 cycles using a sample-barcoded 5' primer and a J-beta primer mix. TCRdb recomputed calls from the 5' RACE reads with MiXCR, one row per CDR3 protein. The table has some 1,500,000 distinct CDR3 sequences, roughly two fifths seen once. Source material: blood. These receptors originate from a woman aged 18-35 years in good health.

This chain connects TRBV12-3 or TRBV12-4 to TRBJ1-4; tentatively, D is TRBD1 (6 bases). The CDR3 totals 13 residues. Trimming cost V 7 bases and J 1 base, with 7 bases left between them. Here the CDR3 DNA reads TGTGCCAGCATGGGACAAACTAATGAAAAACTGTTTTTT. Its protein product is CASMGQTNEKLFF.

This chain connects TRBV9 to TRBJ2-2; D uncertain. Trimming left V 2 bases short and J 5 bases short, with 16 bases between. This CDR3 has 16 amino acids. Germline lookup yields CDR1 SGDLS and CDR2 YYNGEE. The CDR3 bases are TGTGCCAGCAGCGTGGCCCCGGCCGGGCGGACCGGGGAGCTGTTTTTT. Its protein product is CASSVAPAGRTGELFF.

The chain links TRBV29-1 to TRBJ2-2; 9 positions match TRBD2. Trimming took 4 bases from V and 0 from J; bases not matched to a gene: 3. The CDR3 spans 15 residues. Germline CDR1 and CDR2: SQVTM and ANQGSEA. The CDR3 loop reads CSVVAGVTNTGELFF. The CDR3, as DNA: TGCAGCGTTGTAGCGGGGGTGACGAACACCGGGGAGCTGTTTTTT.

The chain carries TRBV15 and TRBJ2-5; possible D gene TRBD2, 5 bases. The germline CDR1 and CDR2 sequences are LNHNV and YYDKDF (reference sequence). Trimming removed 2 bases at V and 2 bases at J, with 18 bases between. The CDR3 has 17 residues. This chain's CDR3 is CATSRLAGSALQETQYF. For the CDR3, the DNA is TGTGCCACCAGCAGACTAGCAGGATCCGCTTTACAAGAGACCCAGTACTTC. Supplemented by reference TRBV15 and TRBJ2-5, the full variable domain reads DAMVIQNPRYQVTQFGKPVTLSCSQTLNHNVMYWYQQKSSQAPKLLFHYYDKDFNNEADTPDNFQSRRPNTSFCFLDIRSPGLGDTAMYLCATSRLAGSALQETQYFGPGTRLLVL.

The J gene is TRBJ2-7, the V gene TRBV7-2; a possible D gene is TRBD1 (5 bases). The ends were cut back, 0 bases at V and 1 base at J, with 7 bases in the middle. This CDR3 comprises 14 residues. Germline assignment: CDR1 SGHTA and CDR2 FQGNSA. This CDR3 is CASSLAQASYEQYF. The CDR3 DNA sequence: TGTGCCAGCAGCTTAGCACAGGCTTCCTACGAGCAGTACTTC. The entire variable domain, with the rest obtained from reference TRBV7-2 and TRBJ2-7, is as follows: GAGVSQSPSNKVTEKGKDVELRCDPISGHTALYWYRQSLGQGLEFLIYFQGNSAPDKSGLPSDRFSAERTGGSVSTLTIQRTQQEDSAVYLCASSLAQASYEQYFGPGTRLTVT.

This clonotype was counted between two and nine times. This chain connects TRBV7-2 to TRBJ2-7; the match to TRBD1 covers 8 bases. CDR1 is SGHTA and CDR2 is FQGNSA in the germline V gene. The J segment lost 1 base and the V segment lost 5 bases, leaving 7 bases of the junction unmatched. The CDR3 runs 15 residues. In nucleotides, the CDR3 is TGTGCCAGCAGCCCCGGACAGGGCTGGTCCTACGAGCAGTACTTC. Protein: CASSPGQGWSYEQYF.

This sequence joins TRBV5-4 and TRBJ2-3, with TRBD2 identical over 8 bases. The CDR3 extends over 17 amino acids. The germline gives CDR1 SGHNT, CDR2 YYREEE (reference sequence). V dropped 6 bases and J dropped 3; count of bases not matched to a gene: 15. The CDR3 sequence is CASIPYATAGGTDTQYF. In DNA, the CDR3 is TGTGCCAGCATCCCTTACGCCACGGCGGGGGGAACAGATACGCAGTATTTT.

This sequence joins TRBV6-6 and TRBJ1-6; tentative D call: TRBD1 (5 bases). The CDR3 spans 15 residues. Germline assignment: CDR1 MNHNY and CDR2 SVGAGI (reference sequence). V was trimmed by 8 bases and J by 3 bases, leaving 14 bases between them. The CDR3 loop reads CASSQTAVYNSPLHF. Written as DNA, the CDR3 is TGTGCCAGCTCCCAGACAGCCGTCTATAATTCACCCCTCCACTTT.

With regard to this clonotype: A read error may produce the germline difference seen at one junction end. This rearrangement joins TRBV10-3 to TRBJ1-2; 7 bases align to TRBD1. Germline assignment: CDR1 ENHRY and CDR2 SYGVKD. The CDR3 sequence is 14 residues long. The CDR3 region has the DNA TGTGCCATCAGTTCACAGGGGTGGGACTATGGCCACACCTTC. This sequence encodes CAISSQGWDYGHTF.

The sample holds a few counts of this clonotype. The gene calls are TRBV3-1 and TRBJ2-4; D gene uncertain. Judging by the DNA end, TRBJ2-7 fits better; the J call may be wrong. The CDR3 loop spans 14 amino acids. CDR1 is LGHDT and CDR2 is YNNKEL in the germline V gene (reference sequence). The CDR3 here is CASSQDWVPNEQYF. DNA of the CDR3: TGTGCCAGCAGCCAAGACTGGGTACCAAACGAGCAGTACTTC.

The J gene is TRBJ1-1, the V gene TRBV29-1; maybe TRBD1 (5 bases). CDR3 size: 13 residues. Trimming left V 1 base short and J 6 bases short, with 12 bases between. The germline V gene has CDR1 SQVTM and CDR2 ANQGSEA. CDR3 sequence: CSVEVSQGSEAFF. The CDR3 DNA reads TGCAGCGTTGAAGTCTCTCAGGGCTCTGAAGCTTTCTTT.

This clonotype turned up a few times. The gene calls are TRBV11-2 and TRBJ2-3, with D uncertain. Trimming stripped 1 base from V and 8 bases from J, with 7 bases between. Germline CDR1 SGHAT, CDR2 FQNNGV. This CDR3 is 12 amino acids long. In DNA form, the CDR3 reads TGTGCCAGCAGCTTAGTAGGTGGTACGCAGTATTTT. Translated: CASSLVGGTQYF.

This clonotype was observed once. This rearrangement joins TRBV7-2 to TRBJ2-3; TRBD2 aligns across 10 bases. CDR1 and CDR2 from the germline V gene are SGHTA and FQGNSA. The CDR3 totals 16 residues. V was pared by 5 bases and J by 5 bases, with 10 bases of the junction left unmatched. CDR3: CASSKMSGGVGDTQYF. CDR3 in DNA: TGTGCCAGCAGCAAAATGAGCGGGGGGGTGGGAGATACGCAGTATTTT.

The chain is built from TRBV2 and TRBJ1-2; D is ambiguous. This CDR3 region has 15 residues. The germline V and J ends were trimmed by 8 bases and 0 bases, with 16 bases remaining between them. Germline assignment: CDR1 SNHLY and CDR2 FYNNEI. DNA of the CDR3: TGTGCCAGCGCAACCCGGACGGTAACTAACTATGGCTACACCTTC. Translating gives CASATRTVTNYGYTF.

The chain carries TRBV20-1 and TRBJ2-1, with 9 bases matching TRBD2. V was clipped by 2 bases and J by 3 bases; unmatched bases: 8. The CDR3 covers 16 residues. Germline CDR1 reads DFQATT; CDR2 reads SNEGSKA (reference sequence). The DNA for the CDR3 is TGCAGTGCTAGATCGCGGGGCGGGAGGGACTACAATGAGCAGTTCTTC. It is translated as CSARSRGGRDYNEQFF.

This clonotype showed up just a few times. V and J are TRBV5-1 and TRBJ2-3, with 9 nucleotides matching TRBD2. The V gene's germline CDR1 is SGHRS and CDR2 YFSETQ. The CDR3 length is 15 residues. Trimming removed 6 bases from V and 6 bases from J; junction bases left unmatched: 11. The CDR3 nucleotides read TGCGCCAGCACCTCAAGCGGGGGGACCTGGGATACGCAGTATTTT. This translates into CASTSSGGTWDTQYF.

The chain carries TRBV5-1 and TRBJ1-4; no reliable D call. The CDR3 sequence is 15 residues long. The ends were cut back, 1 base at V and 5 bases at J, with 12 bases in the middle. Per the germline V gene, CDR1 is SGHRS and CDR2 is YFSETQ. The CDR3 region has the DNA TGCGCCAGCAGCTTGTTAGGGAGAAGCAATGAAAAACTGTTTTTT. As protein: CASSLLGRSNEKLFF.

This clonotype has only one observation. This could be a read error, since a much larger clone is one nucleotide away. In DNA form, the CDR3 reads TGTGCCAGCAGCCGGTACCAAGAGACCCAGTTCTTC. Its translation is CASSRYQETQFF. The J gene is TRBJ2-5, the V gene TRBV7-2; D remains ambiguous. The last part of the DNA fits TRBJ2-1 better; the J call may be wrong. In germline, CDR1 is SGHTA, CDR2 FQGNSA. The CDR3 runs 12 residues.